The present T cell receptor beta chain was sequenced within a study of Graves' ophthalmopathy and Graves' hyperthyroidism. Whole-study findings and limits: A model built from 13 signatures distinguished ophthalmopathy from stable hyperthyroidism with 87.88% sensitivity and 81.08% specificity.

Amplification targeted the TCR beta CDR3 regions, with RNA transcripts as the source material. The authors performed first-round RT-PCR with HTBI primers and then a second-round multiplex PCR. TCRdb fed the multiplex PCR reads into MiXCR, producing one record per CDR3 protein. The sample lists a few hundred thousand distinct CDR3 sequences, under 45% occurring once. Germline V gene data show CDR1 as MNHEY and CDR2 as SVGAGI. The CDR3 is made up of 14 amino acids. V lost 5 bases to trimming and J lost 3 bases; unmatched junction nucleotides: 7. On this clonotype itself: Its matching antigen is unknown.

Hyperthyroidism cases were recent diagnoses of under 2 months' duration in people aged 18 to 65. J is TRBJ2-7 and V is TRBV6-5, with TRBD1 matching 7 bases. The specimen sequenced was peripheral blood or thyroid tissue (not recorded which). This receptor was obtained from an adult man with Graves' hyperthyroidism. The CDR3 reads CASSDRDRGYEQYF. The CDR3 DNA follows: TGTGCCAGCAGTGACCGGGACAGAGGCTACGAGCAGTACTTC.